These 22 T cell receptor beta chains came from one sample sequenced in a study of T cell responses to AZD1222 COVID-19 vaccine. Produced via immunoSEQ multiplex PCR; TCRdb's table is partial and in-frame only. Of tens of thousands of clones listed, approximately 91% are singletons. The source was peripheral blood, collected on day 0 of AZD1222 vaccination. These receptors were obtained from an adult in good health.

The chain uses TRBV9 and TRBJ2-7; the match to TRBD1 covers 9 bases. Unmatched junction bases numbered 10, after V lost 4 bases and J lost 5 bases. The CDR3 is made up of 15 amino acids. The germline V gene encodes CDR1 SGDLS and CDR2 YYNGEE. CDR3 sequence: CASSPQTGGRDEQYF. The CDR3 DNA sequence: TGTGCCAGCAGCCCCCAGACAGGGGGAAGGGACGAGCAGTACTTC.

This chain joins TRBV7-2 and TRBJ2-3, with D possibly TRBD2 on 5 matching bases. CDR1 is SGHTA and CDR2 is FQGNSA in the germline V gene. V lost 6 bases to trimming and J lost 0 bases, with 16 bases between them. This CDR3 contains 16 residues. The CDR3 region has the DNA TGTGCCAGCAGTTGGACTTTTGGGTCTAGCACAGATACGCAGTATTTT. Translation: CASSWTFGSSTDTQYF.

Remarks on this clone: At one end, the junction sequence differs from germline, possibly due to a read error. The gene calls are TRBV7-2 and TRBJ1-2, with TRBD1 matching 9 bases. CDR1 and CDR2 from the germline V gene are SGHTA and FQGNSA. CDR3 length: 14 amino acids. CDR3 bases: TGTGCCAGCAGCTTAGTCCGGGACAGGGTGGTTTTCGCCTTC. Its protein is CASSLVRDRVVFAF.

The rearrangement links TRBV12-3 or TRBV12-4 to TRBJ1-2; D might be TRBD1 (6 bases). The CDR3 sequence is 12 residues long. The V end was cut by 9 bases, the J end by 4 bases, with 12 bases between. The CDR3 DNA sequence: TGTGCCAGTATGACAGGAGCCTATGGCTACACCTTC. Amino acids: CASMTGAYGYTF.

The chain combines TRBV18 with TRBJ2-7; the match to TRBD1 covers 7 bases. From germline, CDR1 is KGHSH and CDR2 LQKENI. Germline trimming cut 5 bases from V and 1 base from J; bases unmatched to any gene: 5. The CDR3 length is 14 residues. CDR3 DNA: TGTGCCAGCTCAATACGGACAGGTTCCTACGAGCAGTACTTC. It yields the protein CASSIRTGSYEQYF.

The count of this clone is one. J is TRBJ1-4 and V is TRBV27; possible D gene TRBD1, 5 bases. V was trimmed by 10 bases and J by 3 bases, leaving 18 bases between them. The CDR3 consists of 15 residues. Per the germline V gene, CDR1 is MNHEY and CDR2 is SMNVEV (reference sequence). The CDR3 DNA reads TGTGCCACCACCTGGGGGTCCCCAGCTAATGAAAAACTGTTTTTT. It translates to CATTWGSPANEKLFF.

The chain uses TRBV18 and TRBJ1-1; D perhaps matches TRBD1 (5 bases). Germline V gene sequence: CDR1 KGHSH, CDR2 LQKENI. Trimming removed 3 bases from V and 4 bases from J, with 12 bases in between. CDR3 length: 14 amino acids. The CDR3 is CASSPLMRGTEAFF. The CDR3, as DNA: TGTGCCAGCTCACCCCTGATGAGGGGCACTGAAGCTTTCTTT. The whole variable domain, remainder taken from reference TRBV18 and TRBJ1-1, is NAGVMQNPRHLVRRRGQEARLRCSPMKGHSHVYWYRQLPEEGLKFMVYLQKENIIDESGMPKERFSAEFPKEGPSILRIQQVVRGDSAAYFCASSPLMRGTEAFFGQGTRLTVV.

The V and J genes are TRBV9 and TRBJ2-5; 7 nucleotides line up with TRBD1. CDR1 and CDR2 from the germline V gene are SGDLS and YYNGEE. This CDR3 has 14 residues. With V trimmed by 2 bases and J by 1 base, 2 bases remained unmatched. The CDR3 here is CASSVGTVQETQYF. The CDR3, as DNA: TGTGCCAGCAGCGTCGGGACAGTCCAAGAGACCCAGTACTTC.

This clone was recorded only once. The J gene is TRBJ1-5, the V gene TRBV6-6, with 9 positions matching TRBD1. The CDR3 length is 15 residues. V was pared by 7 bases and J by 7 bases, with 11 bases of the junction left unmatched. Germline V gene lookup returns CDR1 MNHNY and CDR2 SVGAGI (reference sequence). The CDR3 DNA reads as TGTGCCAGCACCATACAAAGGGACAGGGTGCAGCCCCAGCATTTT. Translation gives CASTIQRDRVQPQHF.

This sequence joins TRBV18 and TRBJ2-1; 7 bases are shared with TRBD1. Trimming at V came to 3 bases and at J to 11 bases, leaving 1 base not matched to a gene. This CDR3 is built from 11 residues. CDR1 and CDR2 (germline): KGHSH, LQKENI. CDR3 coding DNA: TGTGCCAGCTCACCGACAGGGCAGCAGTTCTTC. The encoded protein is CASSPTGQQFF.

The J gene is TRBJ1-1, the V gene TRBV2, with a possible D match to TRBD1 (5 bases). In germline, CDR1 is SNHLY, CDR2 FYNNEI. V was clipped by 7 bases and J by 2 bases, with 8 bases between them. CDR3 length equals 12 residues. CDR3 protein: CASKGLNTEAFF. The CDR3 DNA follows: TGTGCCAGCAAGGGACTTAACACTGAAGCTTTCTTT.

V is TRBV10-3 and J is TRBJ2-7, with TRBD2 matching over 7 bases. This CDR3 has 16 amino acids. Germline CDR1 and CDR2: ENHRY and SYGVKD. Germline trimming cut 3 bases from V and 0 bases from J; bases unmatched to any gene: 8. Written as DNA, the CDR3 is TGTGCCATCAGTGATCCTGCGGGGAGGGTCTCCTACGAGCAGTACTTC. It encodes CAISDPAGRVSYEQYF.

The chain couples TRBV24-1 to TRBJ2-4; 7 bases align to TRBD2. Germline-derived CDR1 and CDR2 are KGHDR and SFDVKD. The CDR3 spans 13 residues. The ends lost 4 bases at V and 9 bases at J; junction bases unmatched: 5. The CDR3 sequence: CATSEGGSGIQYF. Written as DNA, the CDR3 is TGTGCCACCAGTGAGGGGGGGTCGGGCATTCAGTACTTC.

J is TRBJ1-1 and V is TRBV18; 10 bases agree with TRBD1. This CDR3 contains 13 residues. Per germline, CDR1 KGHSH and CDR2 LQKENI. Germline trimming cut 6 bases from V and 4 bases from J; bases unmatched to any gene: 2. CDR3 residues: CASSRTGGTEAFF. The DNA of the CDR3 is TGTGCCAGCTCTCGGACAGGGGGCACTGAAGCTTTCTTT.

The chain links TRBV9 to TRBJ1-1, with TRBD1 as a possible D gene (5 bases). From germline, CDR1 is SGDLS and CDR2 YYNGEE. This CDR3 has 15 amino acids. V lost 4 bases and J lost 5, with 18 bases in between. The CDR3 coding sequence is TGTGCCAGCAGCCCGTCCGGGACGGACTCAACTGAAGCTTTCTTT. It encodes CASSPSGTDSTEAFF.

This clone was seen just once. The V gene is TRBV3-1 (or the pseudogene TRBV3-2), the J gene TRBJ1-2, with 7 bases identical to TRBD1. The V gene's germline CDR1 is LGHDT and CDR2 YNNKEL (reference sequence). The CDR3 is 15 amino acids. V lost 4 bases to trimming and J lost 3 bases; unmatched junction nucleotides: 8. The CDR3 reads CASSPATGTDYGYTF. In DNA form, the CDR3 reads TGTGCCAGCAGCCCAGCTACAGGGACAGACTATGGCTACACCTTC.

The chain recombines TRBV12-3 or TRBV12-4 with TRBJ1-3; TRBD1 matches at 7 bases. The CDR3 is 13 amino acids. With V trimmed by 6 bases and J by 4 bases, 3 bases remained unmatched. The chain's CDR3 is CASRTGYGNTIYF. The CDR3 region has the DNA TGTGCCAGCAGGACAGGGTACGGAAACACCATATATTTT.

CDR3 sequence: CASSSLQGISAYEQYF. The CDR3 DNA follows: TGTGCCAGCAGTAGCCTTCAGGGGATATCAGCCTACGAGCAGTACTTC. The V gene is TRBV6-2 or TRBV6-3, the J gene TRBJ2-7, with a weak D call TRBD1 (6 bases). CDR1 is MNHEY and CDR2 is SVGEGT in the germline V gene. The V and J ends lost 5 bases and 2 bases respectively, with 19 bases between them. This CDR3 has 16 amino acids.

Turning to this clone: One end of the junction does not line up with germline, which may come from a read error. J is TRBJ1-5 and V is TRBV27; a weak D match, TRBD1 (6 bases). The CDR3 contains 16 residues. Germline values: CDR1 MNHEY, CDR2 SMNVEV (reference sequence). The DNA of the CDR3 is TGTGCCAGCTGTTTATCGGTACAGGGAAGCAATCAGCCCCAGCATTTT. Its translation is CASCLSVQGSNQPQHF.

As DNA, the CDR3 is TGTGCCAGCAGCCAAGGTCAGTCCACGAGCACAGATACGCAGTATTTT. This translates into CASSQGQSTSTDTQYF. V is TRBV4-2 and J is TRBJ2-3; unclear D gene. Germline V gene data show CDR1 as LGHNA and CDR2 as YNFKEQ. Trimming removed 1 base from V and 0 bases from J, with 11 bases in between. The CDR3 contains 16 residues.

The genes are TRBV9 and TRBJ2-7; D ambiguous. The germline gives CDR1 SGDLS, CDR2 YYNGEE. CDR3 length equals 14 residues. V lost 3 bases, J lost 6 bases, and 16 bases lay in between. The CDR3 DNA reads TGTGCCAGCAGCGCAACCCCCGAGCTGGGCGAGCAGTACTTC. The encoded protein is CASSATPELGEQYF.

V and J are TRBV11-3 and TRBJ2-2; 8 bases align to TRBD1. Trimming took 5 bases from V and 5 from J; bases not matched to a gene: 7. The CDR3 has 15 amino acids. The germline V gene encodes CDR1 SGHNT and CDR2 YENEEA. CDR3 amino acids: CASSTGQGRTGELFF. CDR3 bases: TGTGCCAGCAGCACTGGACAGGGCCGGACCGGGGAGCTGTTTTTT.